This entry describes one T cell receptor (beta chain). The sample is drawn from a study of blood T cell repertoires in COVID-19. Study in general: Whether acute or convalescent, the COVID-19 samples came from the United States, Italy and Spain. T cells, B-cell-depleted T cells, or PBMCs provided the cDNA or gDNA that served as material.

Germline values: CDR1 SGHAT, CDR2 FQDESV (reference sequence). Trimming shortened V by 5 bases and J by 3 bases, and 8 bases separated the two germline ends. This CDR3 comprises 12 residues. Sequencing was performed with immunoSEQ multiplex PCR; in TCRdb, only in-frame clones are kept and a portion is missing. Counted here are more than 60,000 clones, approximately 85% occurring once; the ten biggest clones make up around 19%. The chain has TRBV11-1 and TRBJ2-7; weak D call: TRBD2 (5 bases). Material for sequencing was peripheral blood. The source of this sequence is a human donor in a cohort sampled during active COVID-19. The CDR3 sequence is CASSPRGYEQYF. CDR3 coding DNA: TGTGCCAGCAGCCCTCGGGGCTACGAGCAGTACTTC.